These 13 T cell receptor beta chains were all obtained from the same sample, sequenced in a study of blood T cell repertoires in COVID-19. This table comes from immunoSEQ multiplex PCR, and its TCRdb copy is limited to in-frame clones, with some not included. This sample yields about 200,000 clones, of which about 86% are seen a single time; roughly 4% belongs to the top ten. The sample was PBMCs or T cells enriched from blood (not recorded which). The receptors were sampled from a woman in her twenties or thirties who had been exposed to COVID-19.

Only a few counts were recorded for this clone. This chain uses TRBV5-6 with TRBJ2-7, with TRBD1 identical over 8 bases. The CDR3 has 14 amino acids. V dropped 6 bases and J dropped 1; count of bases not matched to a gene: 6. Germline-derived CDR1 and CDR2 are SGHDT and YYEEEE. CDR3 DNA: TGTGCCAGCAAGGGCAGGGGGCCTTCCTACGAGCAGTACTTC. It specifies CASKGRGPSYEQYF.

This clone was observed once. The V gene is TRBV4-1, the J gene TRBJ1-2; the D gene is possibly TRBD1 (6 bases). The CDR3 contains 15 residues. V was shortened by 0 bases and J by 4 bases, with 12 bases between the two germline ends. Germline-derived CDR1 and CDR2 are MGHRA and YSYEKL. The CDR3 coding sequence is TGCGCCAGCAGCCAAGATCGGACAGTTGGCTATGGCTACACCTTC. Translated: CASSQDRTVGYGYTF.

This clone was detected only once. This chain connects TRBV13 to TRBJ1-2; 8 bases align to TRBD1. The CDR3 length is 15 residues. The V gene end was trimmed by 3 bases and the J gene end by 6 bases; junction bases not matched to a gene: 9. From germline, CDR1 is PRHDT and CDR2 FYEKMQ (reference sequence). The DNA for the CDR3 is TGTGCCAGCAGCTTCCCCACGGCAGGGGGCGATGGCTACACCTTC. It specifies CASSFPTAGGDGYTF.

The chain has TRBV10-2 and TRBJ2-7; 10 bases agree with TRBD1. Germline loops: CDR1 WSHSY, CDR2 SAAADI. The CDR3 runs to 16 residues. With V trimmed by 2 bases and J by 2 bases, 6 bases remained unmatched. The CDR3 protein is CASSEDRGHSPYEQYF. The CDR3 region has the DNA TGCGCCAGCAGTGAGGACAGGGGGCATTCTCCCTACGAGCAGTACTTC.

This clone was picked up one time. The chain links TRBV7-9 to TRBJ2-6; the D is unclear. CDR3 length equals 17 residues. The V end lost 0 bases, the J end lost 0 bases, and 9 bases lay between the germline ends. Germline loops: CDR1 SEHNR, CDR2 FQNEAQ (reference sequence). CDR3 DNA sequence: TGTGCCAGCAGCTTAGCCGGGTACGCCTCTGGGGCCAACGTCCTGACTTTC. Translation: CASSLAGYASGANVLTF.

CDR3 sequence: CASSRDSAQETQYF. The DNA for the CDR3 is TGCGCCAGCAGTCGGGACAGCGCCCAAGAGACCCAGTACTTC. V is TRBV5-1 and J is TRBJ2-5, with 7 bases identical to TRBD1. The CDR3 totals 14 residues. V dropped 5 bases and J dropped 1; count of bases not matched to a gene: 5. The germline V gene has CDR1 SGHRS and CDR2 YFSETQ. The full variable domain, rest sourced from reference TRBV5-1 and TRBJ2-5, is KAGVTQTPRYLIKTRGQQVTLSCSPISGHRSVSWYQQTPGQGLQFLFEYFSETQRNKGNFPGRFSGRQFSNSRSEMNVSTLELGDSALYLCASSRDSAQETQYFGPGTRLLVL.

V and J are TRBV4-1 and TRBJ1-5; D perhaps matches TRBD1 (5 bases). The CDR3 length is 16 residues. V shed 0 bases and J shed 0 bases, with 9 bases lying between them. Germline CDR1 is MGHRA and CDR2 is YSYEKL. CDR3 residues: CASSQEGGYSNQPQHF. CDR3 nucleotide sequence: TGCGCCAGCAGCCAAGAGGGGGGATATAGCAATCAGCCCCAGCATTTT.

The chain joins TRBV19 to TRBJ1-3; D unclear. CDR3 length equals 16 residues. Trimming removed 7 bases from V and 0 bases from J, with 16 bases in between. Germline CDR1 is LNHDA and CDR2 is SQIVND (reference sequence). CDR3 sequence (DNA): TGTGCCAGTACTACCACCGCACTACCCTCTGGAAACACCATATATTTT. It encodes CASTTTALPSGNTIYF.

CDR3 in DNA: TGCGCCAGCGCTGACACAGCGGGGGGGCCCACTGAAGCTTTCTTT. Translating it yields CASADTAGGPTEAFF. The chain has TRBV5-1 and TRBJ1-1; possible D gene TRBD1, 6 bases. The germline V and J ends were trimmed by 7 bases and 4 bases, with 20 bases remaining between them. Germline V gene lookup returns CDR1 SGHRS and CDR2 YFSETQ. CDR3 length: 15 amino acids.

In DNA, the CDR3 is TGTGCCAGCAGCTTAGAGGGCAGGACTTACAATGAGCAGTTCTTC. It specifies CASSLEGRTYNEQFF. The J gene is TRBJ2-1, the V gene TRBV7-2; possible D gene TRBD2, 5 bases. The germline CDR1 and CDR2 sequences are SGHTA and FQGNSA. The CDR3 runs 15 residues. With 1 base removed from V and 4 bases from J, the gap between germline ends came to 11 bases.

The gene calls are TRBV3-1 (or the pseudogene TRBV3-2) and TRBJ1-2; 7 bases align to TRBD1. Germline CDR1 and CDR2: LGHDT and YNNKEL (reference sequence). The CDR3 has 13 amino acids. After removal of 2 bases from V and 4 bases from J, the junction contained 1 base not matched to a gene. As DNA, the CDR3 is TGTGCCAGCAGCCAACAGGGGGTCTATGGCTACACCTTC. Its protein is CASSQQGVYGYTF.

CDR3 coding DNA: TGTGCCAGCAGCTCAGACCAGGGTGGTTATGGCTACACCTTC. As protein: CASSSDQGGYGYTF. The chain has TRBV9 and TRBJ1-2, with a tentative D call TRBD1 (5 bases). Germline CDR1 and CDR2: SGDLS and YYNGEE. The CDR3 has 14 residues. The V gene lost 4 bases and the J gene lost 5 bases, with 15 bases spanning the gap.

This chain uses TRBV11-3 with TRBJ2-1, with D tentatively TRBD2 (6 bases). Germline V lookup: CDR1 SGHNT, CDR2 YENEEA. Trimming removed 5 bases from V and 0 bases from J, with 11 bases in between. This CDR3 comprises 15 residues. For the CDR3, the DNA is TGTGCCAGCAGCAAAGGAGGGAGCTCCTACAATGAGCAGTTCTTC. Protein sequence: CASSKGGSSYNEQFF.